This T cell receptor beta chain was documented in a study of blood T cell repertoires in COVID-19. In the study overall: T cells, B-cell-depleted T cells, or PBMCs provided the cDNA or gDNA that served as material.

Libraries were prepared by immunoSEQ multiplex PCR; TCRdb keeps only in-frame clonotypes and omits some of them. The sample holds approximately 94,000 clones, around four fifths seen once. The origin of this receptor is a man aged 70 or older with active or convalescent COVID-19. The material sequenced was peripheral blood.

The CDR3 coding sequence is TGTGCCAGCTCCGGACAGGGCACTGAAGCTTTCTTT. This encodes CASSGQGTEAFF. The V gene is TRBV18, the J gene TRBJ1-1, with TRBD1 matching over 8 bases. The ends lost 6 bases at V and 4 bases at J; junction bases unmatched: 1. This CDR3 region has 12 residues. CDR1 and CDR2 from the germline V gene are KGHSH and LQKENI.